Listed below are T cell receptor beta chains from one sample, sequenced in a study of blood T cells in healthy people across ages. TCRdb passed the 5' RACE reads through MiXCR, listing each CDR3 protein once. The data hold approximately 850,000 distinct CDR3 sequences, with more than 45% observed a single time. Sequencing used blood. The source is a man younger than 40 in good health. Each CDR3 is given with its conserved first and last residue. D genes are given only for firm matches. A row's size may be missing; if present it is once, few, many or a size class.

v_gene	d_gene	j_gene	abundance	CDR3aa	CDR3nt
TRBV28	.	TRBJ2-1	once	CASTPGGRGEQFF	TGTGCCAGCACCCCCGGGGGTAGGGGTGAGCAGTTCTTC
TRBV20-1	.	TRBJ2-5	once	CSARDVRGTNVVYF	TGCAGTGCTAGAGATGTCCGTGGGACCAACGTGGTGTACTTC
TRBV5-5	.	TRBJ2-5	few	CASSLSILGAQETQYF	TGTGCCAGCAGCTTGTCCATTTTAGGAGCCCAAGAGACCCAGTACTTC
TRBV20-1	.	TRBJ2-5	.	CSAQAQSQETQYF	TGCAGTGCTCAGGCCCAGTCCCAAGAGACCCAGTACTTC
TRBV28	.	TRBJ2-1	many	CASLRRAENEQFF	TGTGCCAGCCTTCGGAGGGCAGAGAATGAGCAGTTCTTC
TRBV2	TRBD2	TRBJ2-1	.	CASSEMAGGSSYNEQFF	TGTGCCAGCAGTGAAATGGCGGGGGGGAGCTCCTACAATGAGCAGTTCTTC
TRBV29-1	.	TRBJ2-3	.	CISRADTQYF	TGCATCTCCAGGGCAGATACGCAGTATTTT
TRBV2	.	TRBJ2-1	.	CASSRTERLTEQFF	TGTGCCAGCAGCCGAACCGAGCGACTAACGGAGCAGTTCTTC
TRBV2	TRBD2	TRBJ2-1	.	CASSRSGRGENEQFF	TGTGCCAGCAGTCGAAGCGGGAGAGGCGAGAATGAGCAGTTCTTC
TRBV18	.	TRBJ1-2	.	CASSPQGLRRGYTF	TGTGCCAGCTCACCCCAGGGACTCCGCAGGGGCTACACCTTC
TRBV6-6	TRBD1	TRBJ2-7	.	CASSEPGQGYNEQYF	TGTGCCAGCAGTGAGCCGGGACAGGGGTACAATGAGCAGTACTTC
TRBV12-3/TRBV12-4	TRBD2	TRBJ2-1	many	CASSLSGSNEQFF	TGTGCCAGCAGCCTTAGCGGGAGTAATGAGCAGTTCTTC
TRBV27	TRBD1	TRBJ2-4	few	CASSEDRYQKAQYF	TGTGCCAGCAGTGAGGACAGGTATCAGAAAGCGCAGTACTTC
TRBV20-1	.	TRBJ2-3	.	CSAMVRGSSTDTQYF	TGCAGTGCTATGGTTCGCGGATCTAGCACAGATACGCAGTATTTT
TRBV15	.	TRBJ2-1	few	CATTNIARGDEQFF	TGTGCCACCACCAATATCGCCAGGGGGGATGAGCAGTTCTTC
TRBV7-2	TRBD1	TRBJ2-4	.	CASSPRTGKNIQYF	TGTGCCAGCAGCCCCAGGACAGGCAAAAACATTCAGTACTTC
TRBV18	.	TRBJ1-4	.	CASSPREGLNEKLFF	TGTGCCAGCTCACCACGAGAGGGCCTAAATGAAAAACTGTTTTTT
TRBV6-6	.	TRBJ2-7	.	CASSYSNRAYEQYF	TGTGCCAGCAGTTACTCGAACAGGGCCTACGAGCAGTACTTC
TRBV3-1	.	TRBJ2-4	many	CASSHHDRGIQYF	TGTGCCAGCAGCCATCACGATAGGGGCATTCAGTACTTC
TRBV4-3	.	TRBJ2-1	few	CASSQVHAGGPEVNEQFF	TGCGCCAGCAGCCAAGTCCACGCCGGCGGGCCTGAAGTAAATGAGCAGTTCTTC
TRBV11-2	.	TRBJ1-1	.	CASSRYQNTEAFF	TGTGCCAGCAGCAGATACCAGAACACTGAAGCTTTCTTT
TRBV5-1	TRBD2	TRBJ2-7	.	CASSDVTSVSYEQYF	TGCGCCAGCAGCGACGTAACTAGCGTCTCCTACGAGCAGTACTTC
TRBV6-5	.	TRBJ2-7	.	CASSYGLRGSYEQYF	TGTGCCAGCAGTTACGGGCTGAGGGGCTCCTACGAGCAGTACTTC
TRBV6-1	TRBD2	TRBJ2-7	.	CATRAGGPGSLVYEQYF	TGTGCCACACGAGCGGGAGGGCCAGGATCTCTCGTTTACGAGCAGTACTTC
TRBV19	.	TRBJ2-1	.	CASSPRQVMSSYNEQFF	TGTGCCAGTAGTCCCCGGCAAGTCATGTCCTCCTACAATGAGCAGTTCTTC
TRBV6-1	.	TRBJ2-7	few	CASSEGTYEQYF	TGTGCCAGCAGTGAAGGGACCTACGAGCAGTACTTC
TRBV7-2	TRBD2	TRBJ2-1	.	CASNLASGNYNEQFF	TGTGCCAGCAACTTAGCTAGCGGGAACTACAATGAGCAGTTCTTC
TRBV2	TRBD1	TRBJ1-2	.	CASSEMDRHGYTF	TGTGCCAGCAGTGAAATGGACAGGCATGGCTACACCTTC
TRBV20-1	.	TRBJ2-1	few	CSARDVEAPYNEQFF	TGCAGTGCTAGAGATGTCGAAGCACCCTACAATGAGCAGTTCTTC
TRBV7-3	TRBD2	TRBJ2-1	.	CASSRQSGGPLRSYNEQFF	TGTGCCAGCAGCCGGCAGTCGGGAGGGCCGCTCAGATCCTACAATGAGCAGTTCTTC
TRBV29-1	TRBD2	TRBJ2-5	.	CSVATSGRETQYF	TGCAGCGTTGCAACTAGCGGGAGAGAGACCCAGTACTTC
TRBV6-2/TRBV6-3	TRBD1	TRBJ1-5	.	CASTEGQGRQPQHF	TGTGCCAGCACCGAGGGACAGGGTAGACAGCCCCAGCATTTT
TRBV9	TRBD2	TRBJ2-7	.	CASSRASGPYEQYF	TGTGCCAGCAGCCGTGCTAGCGGACCCTACGAGCAGTACTTC
TRBV29-1	.	TRBJ2-3	.	CSFQGVSDTQYF	TGCAGCTTCCAAGGGGTGTCAGATACGCAGTATTTT
TRBV5-1	TRBD2	TRBJ2-1	many	CASSLGGLVNDEQFF	TGCGCCAGCAGCTTGGGAGGACTAGTTAACGATGAGCAGTTCTTC
TRBV29-1	TRBD1	TRBJ1-2	few	CSVAPTTGARGYTF	TGCAGCGTCGCTCCAACAACAGGGGCGAGAGGCTACACCTTC
TRBV7-9	.	TRBJ2-1	.	CASSLVEARPYNEQFF	TGTGCCAGCAGCTTAGTCGAGGCTCGTCCCTACAATGAGCAGTTCTTC
TRBV4-1	.	TRBJ2-1	.	CVSSQVTRNNEQFF	TGCGTCAGCAGCCAAGTGACGCGAAACAATGAGCAGTTCTTC
TRBV12-3/TRBV12-4	.	TRBJ1-1	.	CASGRVVDTEAFF	TGTGCCAGCGGACGGGTTGTAGACACTGAAGCTTTCTTT
TRBV5-1	.	TRBJ2-1	.	CASSHGYNEQFF	TGCGCCAGCAGCCACGGGTACAATGAGCAGTTCTTC
TRBV29-1	.	TRBJ1-2	.	CSVVGTGAGYTF	TGCAGCGTTGTTGGGACGGGGGCTGGCTACACCTTC
TRBV7-2	.	TRBJ1-2	.	CASSLVLAGDEGYTF	TGTGCCAGCAGCTTAGTGTTGGCAGGGGATGAGGGCTACACCTTC
TRBV19	TRBD2	TRBJ2-1	.	CASSVSGTSGISSYNEQFF	TGTGCCAGTAGTGTCTCCGGGACTAGCGGAATCAGCTCCTACAATGAGCAGTTCTTC
TRBV9	.	TRBJ2-5	once	CASSVYRQETQYF	TGTGCCAGCAGCGTATATCGGCAAGAGACCCAGTACTTC
TRBV10-3	TRBD2	TRBJ2-3	.	CAISELAGRSTDTQYF	TGTGCCATCAGTGAACTAGCGGGCCGTAGCACAGATACGCAGTATTTT
TRBV20-1	TRBD1	TRBJ2-5	.	CSAGDSLMTYNEQYF	TGCAGTGCTGGGGACAGCCTTATGACATATAATGAGCAGTACTTC
TRBV29-1	TRBD1	TRBJ1-4	few	CSARGQGAEKLFF	TGCAGCGCTCGGGGACAGGGGGCGGAAAAACTGTTTTTT
TRBV29-1	.	TRBJ2-7	few	CSGINGRLGEQYF	TGCAGCGGTATAAACGGGCGCCTTGGGGAGCAGTACTTC